The 11 T cell receptor beta chains given below trace back to one sample, sequenced in a study of technical replicates of blood from a few donors (dated by TCRdb to 2017 to 2019). Libraries were prepared through the immunoSEQ multiplex PCR assay. In its TCRdb copy, this immuneACCESS table keeps in-frame sequences only and misses some clones. Where compared with another copy, unresolved V genes explain less than half of these, and the others have no known cause. The sample contains more than 70,000 clones, roughly 97% of them found a single time. 0.2% to 0.25% of the sample comes from the top ten. Sequenced input: T cells isolated from PBMCs. The origin of the receptors is a human donor in good health.

This clone was observed a single time. The gene calls are TRBV6-6 and TRBJ1-1, with D uncertain. Deletions cut 0 bases from V and 7 bases from J, with 9 bases between. The CDR3 sequence is 13 residues long. Germline V gene data show CDR1 as MNHNY and CDR2 as SVGAGI (reference sequence). The CDR3 is CASSYSPEDEAFF. In DNA, the CDR3 is TGTGCCAGCAGTTACTCCCCGGAGGATGAAGCTTTCTTT.

The chain recombines TRBV6-5 with TRBJ1-1; perhaps TRBD1 as D (5 bases). V dropped 4 bases and J dropped 5 bases, with 11 bases sitting between them. Germline CDR1 and CDR2: MNHEY and SVGAGI. The CDR3 runs 13 residues. Here the CDR3 reads CASSLTDRTEAFF. CDR3 nucleotide sequence: TGTGCCAGCAGTTTAACCGACAGAACTGAAGCTTTCTTT.

This clone was detected only once. The V and J genes are TRBV28 and TRBJ2-2; no definite D call. The CDR3 extends over 11 amino acids. Germline V lookup: CDR1 MDHEN, CDR2 SYDVKM. The V end lost 4 bases, the J end lost 9 bases, and 6 bases lay between the germline ends. The DNA of the CDR3 is TGTGCCAGCAGTTGGGCGTGGGAGCTGTTTTTT. Encoded protein: CASSWAWELFF.

This clone was seen once. The chain links TRBV9 to TRBJ1-1, with D tentatively TRBD1 (5 bases). This CDR3 comprises 13 residues. Trimming cost V 1 base and J 3 bases, with 7 bases left between them. CDR1 and CDR2 from the germline V gene are SGDLS and YYNGEE. CDR3: CASSVKGDTEAFF. The CDR3 DNA sequence: TGTGCCAGCAGCGTAAAAGGGGACACTGAAGCTTTCTTT.

The chain links TRBV25-1 to TRBJ2-1; D not resolved. Trimming cost V 6 bases and J 6 bases, with 18 bases left between them. Germline values: CDR1 MGHDK, CDR2 SYGVNS. The length of the CDR3 is 15 residues. CDR3 DNA: TGTGCCAGCAGCGAAGGCTTCGGGTCGGGCAATGAGCAGTTCTTC. Amino acid sequence: CASSEGFGSGNEQFF.

The gene calls are TRBV6-1 and TRBJ2-1; 7 bases align to TRBD2. From germline, CDR1 is MNHNS and CDR2 SASEGT. This CDR3 is built from 13 residues. Germline trimming cut 8 bases from V and 7 bases from J; bases unmatched to any gene: 8. Here the CDR3 DNA reads TGTGCCAGCGGAAGGACTAGGTTAAATGAGCAGTTCTTC. Amino acid sequence: CASGRTRLNEQFF.

The V call is TRBV4-2, the J call TRBJ2-6; D is unclear. The CDR3 contains 17 residues. Trimming stripped 2 bases from V and 0 bases from J, with 11 bases between. CDR1 is LGHNA, CDR2 YNFKEQ, per germline. The CDR3 nucleotides read TGTGCCAGCAGCCAAAAAATTATCCTCTCTGGGGCCAACGTCCTGACTTTC. Its protein is CASSQKIILSGANVLTF.

This chain connects TRBV19 to TRBJ2-7; 8 nucleotides match TRBD2. Germline V gene data show CDR1 as LNHDA and CDR2 as SQIVND (reference sequence). Trimming took 2 bases from V and 3 from J; bases not matched to a gene: 3. The CDR3 length is 14 residues. The CDR3 sequence is CASSIREGGYEQYF. CDR3 bases: TGTGCCAGTAGTATACGGGAGGGAGGCTACGAGCAGTACTTC. The variable domain in full, completed from reference TRBV19 and TRBJ2-7, reads DGGITQSPKYLFRKEGQNVTLSCEQNLNHDAMYWYRQDPGQGLRLIYYSQIVNDFQKGDIAEGYSVSREKKESFPLTVTSAQKNPTAFYLCASSIREGGYEQYFGPGTRLTVT.

V gene TRBV5-1 combines with J gene TRBJ1-2; D is ambiguous. The CDR3 has 13 residues. Trimming pared 0 bases from V and 7 bases from J, leaving 10 bases between. Germline lookup yields CDR1 SGHRS and CDR2 YFSETQ. The CDR3 loop reads CASSLDPGSGYTF. CDR3 nucleotides: TGCGCCAGCAGCTTGGATCCGGGGAGTGGCTACACCTTC.

V is TRBV2 and J is TRBJ1-1; possible D gene TRBD1, 6 bases. The V end was cut by 8 bases, the J end by 5 bases, with 12 bases between. Germline V gene data show CDR1 as SNHLY and CDR2 as FYNNEI. This CDR3 is built from 12 residues. DNA for the CDR3: TGTGCCAGCCGCAGGGGAGAAACTGAAGCTTTCTTT. Protein product: CASRRGETEAFF.

As concerns this clone: The junction and the germline gene differ at one end; a read error may be behind it. V and J are TRBV7-7 and TRBJ1-6; the D gene is possibly TRBD1 (6 bases). Germline V gene sequence: CDR1 SSHAT, CDR2 FNYEAQ (reference sequence). The CDR3 covers 11 residues. CDR3 in DNA: TGTGCTAGCAGCTTCAGGGGCTGCCTCCACTTT. This sequence encodes CASSFRGCLHF.